This entry features one TCR beta chain sequence. Its antigen is unknown. Generated by immunoSEQ multiplex PCR, the TCRdb table keeps only in-frame clones and is missing some. The sample contains some 150,000 clones, roughly 88% of which appear only once. This record comes from a study of cytomegalovirus exposure and HLA in healthy donors. Study-wide results and limits: Within the 90 to 150 validation repertoires, first-cohort TCR clusters tended to co-occur, according to a later analysis. Reports showed the classifier diagnosing cytomegalovirus status with high specificity and sensitivity.

Trimming shortened V by 6 bases and J by 5 bases, and 16 bases separated the two germline ends. CDR3 length equals 14 residues. CDR1 and CDR2 from the germline V gene are MNHEY and SMNVEV (reference sequence). The sequence came from a woman aged 18-30 years in good health and CMV-seropositive. Sequencing was performed on PBMCs. V usage is TRBV27 and J usage is TRBJ2-5; D is possibly TRBD1 (6 bases). This chain's CDR3 is CASSPSGGSETQYF. As DNA, the CDR3 is TGTGCCAGCAGCCCCTCTGGGGGCTCGGAGACCCAGTACTTC.